Below are 29 T cell receptor beta chains sequenced from a single sample in a study of blood T cell repertoires in COVID-19. Profiled with immunoSEQ multiplex PCR; TCRdb holds only in-frame clones, not every one. The data contain roughly 310,000 clones, around 87% of them singletons. Sequencing was performed on peripheral blood. These receptors were taken from a woman between 50 and 59 years old with active or convalescent COVID-19.

This clone was observed once. The V gene is TRBV3-1 (or the pseudogene TRBV3-2), the J gene TRBJ1-1; possible D gene TRBD1, 6 bases. Trimming stripped 4 bases from V and 0 bases from J, with 12 bases between. CDR3 length: 15 amino acids. Looked up from germline, CDR1 is LGHDT and CDR2 is YNNKEL (reference sequence). The CDR3 protein is CASSRQGGMNTEAFF. The CDR3 DNA reads as TGTGCCAGCAGCCGTCAAGGGGGAATGAACACTGAAGCTTTCTTT.

This chain connects TRBV19 to TRBJ1-3; D is unresolved. The CDR3 consists of 11 residues. Germline lookup yields CDR1 LNHDA and CDR2 SQIVND (reference sequence). The V end lost 10 bases, the J end lost 0 bases, and 4 bases lay between the germline ends. CDR3 nucleotide sequence: TGTGCCACCTACTCTGGAAACACCATATATTTT. Protein product: CATYSGNTIYF.

The chain's CDR3 is CASSLLASGAATYNEQFF. The CDR3 DNA sequence: TGCGCCAGCAGCTTGTTAGCTAGCGGCGCCGCTACCTACAATGAGCAGTTCTTC. The chain links TRBV5-1 to TRBJ2-1; TRBD2 matches at 7 bases. The CDR3 covers 18 residues. In germline, CDR1 is SGHRS, CDR2 YFSETQ. The V and J ends lost 1 base and 2 bases, in that order; junction bases with no gene match: 12.

The chain has TRBV11-2 and TRBJ1-1, with D tentatively TRBD1 (5 bases). Germline lookup yields CDR1 SGHAT and CDR2 FQNNGV. The V end lost 4 bases, the J end lost 2 bases, and 17 bases lay between the germline ends. This CDR3 has 16 residues. The CDR3 bases are TGTGCCAGCAGCTCTACTTGGAGGAGGGACAACACTGAAGCTTTCTTT. The encoded protein is CASSSTWRRDNTEAFF.

This chain uses TRBV12-3 or TRBV12-4 with TRBJ2-5; TRBD2 might be the D (5 bases). Trimming took 2 bases from V and 4 from J, leaving 5 bases between them. The CDR3 runs 12 residues. CDR3 bases: TGTGCCAGCAGTTTAAGCGGAGAGACCCAGTACTTC. This sequence encodes CASSLSGETQYF.

The rearrangement uses TRBV2 and TRBJ2-7; maybe TRBD2 (5 bases). With 3 bases removed from V and 3 bases from J, the gap between germline ends came to 9 bases. The germline gives CDR1 SNHLY, CDR2 FYNNEI. The CDR3 runs 13 residues. As DNA, the CDR3 is TGTGCCAGCAGTGAGGCCGGGGACTACGAGCAGTACTTC. This gives the protein CASSEAGDYEQYF.

This clone was found once. The genes are TRBV3-1 (or the pseudogene TRBV3-2) and TRBJ2-1, with TRBD2 identical over 7 bases. The CDR3 contains 16 residues. Germline assignment: CDR1 LGHDT and CDR2 YNNKEL (reference sequence). V lost 1 base and J lost 2; bases outside the gene matches: 5. CDR3 DNA sequence: TGTGCCAGCAGCCAAGGCGGGAGCCACACCTACAATGAGCAGTTCTTC. Protein product: CASSQGGSHTYNEQFF.

This clone was picked up one time. The V call is TRBV2, the J call TRBJ2-1, with 8 bases that match TRBD2. The CDR3 totals 15 residues. After removal of 6 bases from V and 8 bases from J, the junction contained 12 bases not matched to a gene. Germline CDR1 reads SNHLY; CDR2 reads FYNNEI. The CDR3 DNA sequence: TGTGCCAGCAGCTCAGCGGGGACTAGAATTGATGAGCAGTTCTTC. It codes for CASSSAGTRIDEQFF.

On this clone itself: This CDR3 is also generated by other DNA sequences in the sample. The chain joins TRBV11-2 to TRBJ1-3; D may be TRBD1 (5 bases). Per germline, CDR1 SGHAT and CDR2 FQNNGV. CDR3 length: 14 residues. Trimming took off 5 bases at V and 3 bases at J, with 11 bases between the two ends. The CDR3 sequence: CASSPRGDGNTIYF. DNA of the CDR3: TGTGCCAGCAGCCCCCGGGGGGATGGAAACACCATATATTTT.

This clone was recorded once. This rearrangement joins TRBV9 to TRBJ1-5; D not certain. Trimming left V 0 bases short and J 7 bases short, with 11 bases between. There are 14 residues in the CDR3. CDR1 is SGDLS and CDR2 is YYNGEE in the germline V gene. The CDR3 DNA sequence: TGTGCCAGCAGCGTAGTTCGAGGCTCACAGCCCCAGCATTTT. It codes for CASSVVRGSQPQHF.

The V and J genes are TRBV28 and TRBJ2-3; 8 bases line up with TRBD2. The V gene's germline CDR1 is MDHEN and CDR2 SYDVKM. CDR3 length equals 15 residues. The V and J ends lost 2 bases and 4 bases, in that order; junction bases with no gene match: 5. The CDR3 is CASSLMGLGPDTQYF. The CDR3 DNA follows: TGTGCCAGCAGTTTAATGGGACTAGGCCCAGATACGCAGTATTTT.

This rearrangement joins TRBV14 to TRBJ1-1; D is possibly TRBD1 (5 bases). With 6 bases removed from V and 1 base from J, the gap between germline ends came to 9 bases. Germline-derived CDR1 and CDR2 are SGHDN and FVKESK. The CDR3 contains 13 residues. The CDR3 DNA reads TGTGCCAGCAGAAAACAGGAGAACACTGAAGCTTTCTTT. Encoded protein: CASRKQENTEAFF.

The chain combines TRBV20-1 with TRBJ1-4; 8 bases are shared with TRBD1. Trimming took 3 bases from V and 5 from J; bases not matched to a gene: 5. There are 14 residues in the CDR3. The germline CDR1 and CDR2 sequences are DFQATT and SNEGSKA (reference sequence). This CDR3 is CSASAGTGNEKLFF. The CDR3 DNA reads TGCAGTGCTAGTGCCGGGACAGGCAATGAAAAACTGTTTTTT.

V and J are TRBV24-1 and TRBJ1-1, with D perhaps matching TRBD1 (5 bases). Trimming cost V 3 bases and J 4 bases, with 14 bases left between them. Germline values: CDR1 KGHDR, CDR2 SFDVKD. This CDR3 has 15 amino acids. This CDR3 is CATSDRGGVTTEAFF. The CDR3, as DNA: TGTGCCACCAGTGATCGTGGAGGGGTGACCACTGAAGCTTTCTTT.

The gene calls are TRBV11-1 and TRBJ2-7; 8 nucleotides line up with TRBD1. CDR3 size: 15 residues. Germline CDR1 and CDR2: SGHAT and FQDESV (reference sequence). V dropped 3 bases and J dropped 3; count of bases not matched to a gene: 7. The CDR3 loop reads CASSFLLGQGYEQYF. The CDR3 DNA sequence: TGTGCCAGCAGCTTCTTACTAGGACAGGGCTACGAGCAGTACTTC.

The CDR3 DNA follows: TGTGCCAGCAGGCCCATCACAGGGGGCCCCCAGCATTTT. It specifies CASRPITGGPQHF. The gene calls are TRBV27 and TRBJ1-5; 9 nucleotides align to TRBD1. J was trimmed by 10 bases and V by 6 bases; bases with no gene match: 7. The CDR3 totals 13 residues. CDR1 is MNHEY, CDR2 SMNVEV, per germline (reference sequence).

The chain has TRBV25-1 and TRBJ1-2, with D unclear. This CDR3 contains 14 residues. Per the germline V gene, CDR1 is MGHDK and CDR2 is SYGVNS. V was clipped by 4 bases and J by 4 bases, with 13 bases between them. The CDR3 loop reads CASSGHGDSYGYTF. In DNA, the CDR3 is TGTGCCAGCAGTGGCCACGGGGATAGCTATGGCTACACCTTC.

This chain connects TRBV6-5 to TRBJ1-1; possible D gene TRBD1, 6 bases. The germline V gene encodes CDR1 MNHEY and CDR2 SVGAGI. The CDR3 is 12 amino acids. Trimming pared 5 bases from V and 6 bases from J, leaving 10 bases between. The DNA for the CDR3 is TGTGCCAGCAGTAGGCAGGGGCCTGAAGCTTTCTTT. Translated: CASSRQGPEAFF.

This clone was seen just once. The chain joins TRBV3-1 (or the pseudogene TRBV3-2) to TRBJ2-7, with D hard to call. The CDR3 totals 16 residues. Per the germline V gene, CDR1 is LGHDT and CDR2 is YNNKEL (reference sequence). V was shortened by 0 bases and J by 5 bases, with 17 bases between the two germline ends. CDR3 coding DNA: TGTGCCAGCAGCCAAGATATTAGTCCTACTCCTAACGAGCAGTACTTC. Residues: CASSQDISPTPNEQYF.

The V gene is TRBV30, the J gene TRBJ1-2, with 8 bases fitting TRBD1. The length of the CDR3 is 15 residues. Germline V gene lookup returns CDR1 GTSNPN and CDR2 SVGIG (reference sequence). Unmatched junction bases numbered 11, after V lost 5 bases and J lost 3 bases. The CDR3 DNA is TGTGCCTGGGCGGAGGACAGGGTTTTGCACTATGGCTACACCTTC. Amino acids: CAWAEDRVLHYGYTF.

This CDR3 reads CASSLMSGSTDTQYF. The CDR3 DNA reads as TGTGCCAGCAGCTTAATGTCGGGGAGCACAGATACGCAGTATTTT. The V and J genes are TRBV7-9 and TRBJ2-3; D perhaps matches TRBD2 (5 bases). Germline loops: CDR1 SEHNR, CDR2 FQNEAQ (reference sequence). The CDR3 is 15 amino acids. The V end lost 2 bases, the J end lost 0 bases, and 9 bases lay between the germline ends.

The chain has TRBV18 and TRBJ1-6; D may be TRBD1 (6 bases). V lost 4 bases and J 7 bases, leaving 14 bases between the germline ends. This CDR3 is 15 amino acids long. The germline CDR1 and CDR2 sequences are KGHSH and LQKENI. The CDR3 loop is CASSLYRVGNSPLHF. The CDR3 DNA sequence: TGTGCCAGCTCACTGTACAGGGTAGGAAATTCACCCCTCCACTTT. The entire variable domain, with the rest obtained from reference TRBV18 and TRBJ1-6, is as follows: NAGVMQNPRHLVRRRGQEARLRCSPMKGHSHVYWYRQLPEEGLKFMVYLQKENIIDESGMPKERFSAEFPKEGPSILRIQQVVRGDSAAYFCASSLYRVGNSPLHFGNGTRLTVT.

This clone appeared a few times. V gene TRBV19 combines with J gene TRBJ1-5; tentative D call: TRBD1 (5 bases). Germline loops: CDR1 LNHDA, CDR2 SQIVND (reference sequence). The CDR3 has 15 amino acids. Trimming removed 0 bases from V and 6 bases from J, with 12 bases in between. The chain's CDR3 is CASSIDTQGLQPQHF. The CDR3 DNA follows: TGTGCCAGTAGTATAGATACCCAGGGACTTCAGCCCCAGCATTTT.

The CDR3 protein is CASRRGAVSPLHF. The DNA for the CDR3 is TGTGCCAGTAGACGGGGGGCGGTTTCACCCCTCCACTTT. This sequence joins TRBV12-3 or TRBV12-4 and TRBJ1-6, with a possible D match to TRBD1 (6 bases). This CDR3 contains 13 residues. V was clipped by 9 bases and J by 9 bases, with 15 bases between them.

J is TRBJ1-2 and V is TRBV4-2; 8 nucleotides align to TRBD1. CDR3 size: 15 residues. CDR1 and CDR2 (germline): LGHNA, YNFKEQ. The V segment lost 1 base and the J segment 4 bases; nucleotides outside the gene matches: 5. The CDR3, as DNA: TGTGCCAGCAGCCAAGCCAACGACAGGGGCTATGGCTACACCTTC. This gives the protein CASSQANDRGYGYTF.

The J gene is TRBJ2-1, the V gene TRBV6-6, with 8 bases matching TRBD1. The CDR3 consists of 17 residues. The ends lost 5 bases at V and 3 bases at J; junction bases unmatched: 12. The V gene's germline CDR1 is MNHNY and CDR2 SVGAGI (reference sequence). CDR3 sequence (DNA): TGTGCCAGCAGTCCAGTACGGACAGGGTTCGACTACAATGAGCAGTTCTTC. It yields the protein CASSPVRTGFDYNEQFF.

V gene TRBV28 combines with J gene TRBJ1-2; 8 bases agree with TRBD1. This CDR3 is built from 15 residues. V dropped 5 bases and J dropped 8; count of bases not matched to a gene: 13. In germline, CDR1 is MDHEN, CDR2 SYDVKM. CDR3 in DNA: TGTGCCAGCAGTCCGCCCCCCTTACAGGGGGGAGGCTACACCTTC. Its translation is CASSPPPLQGGGYTF.

The J gene is TRBJ1-2, the V gene TRBV7-9; D gene unclear. The ends were cut back, 5 bases at V and 6 bases at J, with 13 bases in the middle. The CDR3 extends over 13 amino acids. CDR1 SEHNR and CDR2 FQNEAQ come from the germline V gene (reference sequence). CDR3 sequence (DNA): TGTGCCAGCAGCACAGCGGTCAGGAATGGCTACACCTTC. Its translation: CASSTAVRNGYTF.

The chain carries TRBV3-1 (or the pseudogene TRBV3-2) and TRBJ1-1; no reliable D call. The V end was cut by 1 base, the J end by 4 bases, with 7 bases between. The V gene's germline CDR1 is LGHDT and CDR2 YNNKEL (reference sequence). This CDR3 spans 13 amino acids. The CDR3 loop is CASSQARLTEAFF. Written as DNA, the CDR3 is TGTGCCAGCAGCCAAGCACGACTCACTGAAGCTTTCTTT.